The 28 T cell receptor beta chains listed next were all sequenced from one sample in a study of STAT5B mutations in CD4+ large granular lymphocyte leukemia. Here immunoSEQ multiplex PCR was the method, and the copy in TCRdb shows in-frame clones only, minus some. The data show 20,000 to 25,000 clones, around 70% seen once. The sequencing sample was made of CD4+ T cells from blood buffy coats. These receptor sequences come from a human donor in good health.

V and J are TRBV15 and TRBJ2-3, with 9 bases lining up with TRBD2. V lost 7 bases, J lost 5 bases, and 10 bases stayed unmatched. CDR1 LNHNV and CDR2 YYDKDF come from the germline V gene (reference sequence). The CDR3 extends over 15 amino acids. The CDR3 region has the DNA TGTGCCACCACCCTTAGCGGGAGACAGGGAGATACGCAGTATTTT. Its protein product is CATTLSGRQGDTQYF.

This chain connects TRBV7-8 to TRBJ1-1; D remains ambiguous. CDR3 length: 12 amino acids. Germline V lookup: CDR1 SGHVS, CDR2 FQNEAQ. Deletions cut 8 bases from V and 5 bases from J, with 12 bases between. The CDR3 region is CASGPKETEAFF. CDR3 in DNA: TGTGCCAGCGGCCCAAAAGAGACTGAAGCTTTCTTT.

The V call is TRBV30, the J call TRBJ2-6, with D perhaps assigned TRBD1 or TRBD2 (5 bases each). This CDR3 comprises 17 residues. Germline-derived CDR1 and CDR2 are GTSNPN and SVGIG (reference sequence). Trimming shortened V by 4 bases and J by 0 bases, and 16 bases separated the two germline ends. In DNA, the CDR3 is TGTGCCTGGATTCCCCCGGGGCCCAGCTCTGGGGCCAACGTCCTGACTTTC. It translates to CAWIPPGPSSGANVLTF.

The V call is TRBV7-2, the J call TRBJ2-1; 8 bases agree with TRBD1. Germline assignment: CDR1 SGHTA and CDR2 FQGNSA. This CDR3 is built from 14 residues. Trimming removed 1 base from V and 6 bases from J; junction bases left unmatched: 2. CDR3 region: CASSLGTGLNEQFF. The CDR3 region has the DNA TGTGCCAGCAGCTTAGGGACAGGGCTCAATGAGCAGTTCTTC. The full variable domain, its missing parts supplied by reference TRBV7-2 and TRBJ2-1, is GAGVSQSPSNKVTEKGKDVELRCDPISGHTALYWYRQSLGQGLEFLIYFQGNSAPDKSGLPSDRFSAERTGGSVSTLTIQRTQQEDSAVYLCASSLGTGLNEQFFGPGTRLTVL.

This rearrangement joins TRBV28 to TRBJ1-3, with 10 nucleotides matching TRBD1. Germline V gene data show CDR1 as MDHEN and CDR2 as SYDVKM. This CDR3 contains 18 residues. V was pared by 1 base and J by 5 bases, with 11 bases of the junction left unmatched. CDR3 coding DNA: TGTGCCAGCAGTTTATCCTCGGGCCGGGACAGGGGAAGAAACACCATATATTTT. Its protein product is CASSLSSGRDRGRNTIYF.

Here the CDR3 reads CASSKQGTPGNTIYF. In DNA, the CDR3 is TGTGCCAGCTCAAAACAGGGGACCCCTGGAAACACCATATATTTT. V is TRBV18 and J is TRBJ1-3; the match to TRBD1 covers 7 bases. Germline loops: CDR1 KGHSH, CDR2 LQKENI. CDR3 length: 15 residues. Trimming took 5 bases from V and 2 from J; bases not matched to a gene: 6.

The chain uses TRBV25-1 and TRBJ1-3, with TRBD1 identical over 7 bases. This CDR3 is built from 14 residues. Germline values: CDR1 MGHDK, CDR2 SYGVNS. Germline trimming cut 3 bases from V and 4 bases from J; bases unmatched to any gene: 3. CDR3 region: CASSDPGGGNTIYF. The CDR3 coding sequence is TGTGCCAGCAGTGACCCAGGGGGAGGAAACACCATATATTTT.

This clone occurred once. Here the CDR3 reads CATSRGTSGSYEQYF. CDR3 coding DNA: TGTGCCACCAGCAGAGGGACTAGCGGATCCTACGAGCAGTACTTC. This sequence joins TRBV15 and TRBJ2-7; 10 bases agree with TRBD2. V was pared by 1 base and J by 1 base, with 1 base of the junction left unmatched. CDR1 is LNHNV, CDR2 YYDKDF, per germline (reference sequence). The CDR3 is 15 residues long.

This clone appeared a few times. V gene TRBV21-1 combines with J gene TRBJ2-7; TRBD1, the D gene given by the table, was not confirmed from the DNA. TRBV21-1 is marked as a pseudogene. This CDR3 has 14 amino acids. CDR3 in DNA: TGTGCCAGCAGCAGCCCCGGGACAGCGCACGAGCAGTACTTC. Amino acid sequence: CASSSPGTAHEQYF.

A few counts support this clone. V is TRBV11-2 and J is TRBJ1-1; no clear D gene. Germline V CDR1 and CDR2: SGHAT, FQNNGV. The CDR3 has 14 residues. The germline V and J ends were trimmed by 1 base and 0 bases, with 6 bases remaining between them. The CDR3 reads CASSLGRLNTEAFF. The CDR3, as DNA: TGTGCCAGCAGCTTAGGGCGGTTGAACACTGAAGCTTTCTTT. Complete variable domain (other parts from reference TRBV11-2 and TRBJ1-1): EAGVAQSPRYKIIEKRQSVAFWCNPISGHATLYWYQQILGQGPKLLIQFQNNGVVDDSQLPKDRFSAERLKGVDSTLKIQPAKLEDSAVYLCASSLGRLNTEAFFGQGTRLTVV.

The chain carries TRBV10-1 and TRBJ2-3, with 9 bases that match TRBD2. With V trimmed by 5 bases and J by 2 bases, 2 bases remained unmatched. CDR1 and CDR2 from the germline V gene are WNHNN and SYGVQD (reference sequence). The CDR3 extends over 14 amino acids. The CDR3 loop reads CASSSGGPTDTQYF. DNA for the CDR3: TGCGCCAGCAGTAGCGGGGGGCCCACAGATACGCAGTATTTT.

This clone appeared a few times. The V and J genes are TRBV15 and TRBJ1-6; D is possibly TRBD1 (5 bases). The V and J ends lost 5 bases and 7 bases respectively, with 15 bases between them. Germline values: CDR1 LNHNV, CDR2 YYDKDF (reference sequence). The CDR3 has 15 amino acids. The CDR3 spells CATSGHRRGNSPLHF. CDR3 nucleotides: TGTGCCACCAGCGGACACCGACGGGGAAATTCACCCCTCCACTTT.

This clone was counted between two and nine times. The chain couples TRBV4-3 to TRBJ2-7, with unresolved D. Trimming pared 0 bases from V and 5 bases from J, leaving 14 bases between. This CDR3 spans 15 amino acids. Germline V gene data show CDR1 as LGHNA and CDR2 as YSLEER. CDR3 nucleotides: TGCGCCAGCAGCCAAGATCGCGACCAGAACCACGAGCAGTACTTC. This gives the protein CASSQDRDQNHEQYF.

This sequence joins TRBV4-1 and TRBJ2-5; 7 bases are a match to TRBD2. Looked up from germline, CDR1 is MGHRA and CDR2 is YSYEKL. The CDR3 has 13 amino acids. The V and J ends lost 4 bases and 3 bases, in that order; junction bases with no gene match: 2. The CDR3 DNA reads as TGCGCCAGCAGCCGTCTAGCGGAAGAGACCCAGTACTTC. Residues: CASSRLAEETQYF.

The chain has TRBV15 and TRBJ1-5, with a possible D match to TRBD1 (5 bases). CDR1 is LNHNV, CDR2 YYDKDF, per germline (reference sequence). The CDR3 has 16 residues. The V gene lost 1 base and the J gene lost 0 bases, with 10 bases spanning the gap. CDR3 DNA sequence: TGTGCCACCAGCAGAGGGGGGGAGGATAGCAATCAGCCCCAGCATTTT. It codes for CATSRGGEDSNQPQHF.

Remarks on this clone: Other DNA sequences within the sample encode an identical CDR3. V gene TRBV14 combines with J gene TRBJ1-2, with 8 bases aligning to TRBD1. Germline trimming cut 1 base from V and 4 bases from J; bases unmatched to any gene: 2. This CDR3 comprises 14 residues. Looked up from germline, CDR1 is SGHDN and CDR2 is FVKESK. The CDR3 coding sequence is TGTGCCAGCAGCCAAGGGACAGGGCCCTATGGCTACACCTTC. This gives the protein CASSQGTGPYGYTF.

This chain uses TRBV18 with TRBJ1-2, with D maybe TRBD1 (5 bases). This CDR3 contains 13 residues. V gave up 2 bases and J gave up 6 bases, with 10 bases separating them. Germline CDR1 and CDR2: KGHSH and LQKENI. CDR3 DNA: TGTGCCAGCTCACCATATCAGGGTGATGGCTACACCTTC. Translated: CASSPYQGDGYTF.

CDR3 region: CASSPTGTSGARYEQFF. The CDR3 coding sequence is TGCGCCAGCAGCCCCACCGGGACTAGCGGGGCTCGGTATGAGCAGTTCTTC. The J gene is TRBJ2-1, the V gene TRBV4-1; 13 bases agree with TRBD2. This CDR3 is 17 amino acids long. Germline CDR1 reads MGHRA; CDR2 reads YSYEKL. V gave up 4 bases and J gave up 8 bases; unmatched junction bases: 11.

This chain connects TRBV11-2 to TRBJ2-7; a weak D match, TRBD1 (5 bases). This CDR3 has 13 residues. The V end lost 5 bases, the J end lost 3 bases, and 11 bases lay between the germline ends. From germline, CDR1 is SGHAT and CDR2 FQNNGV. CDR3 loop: CASSQDTHYEQYF. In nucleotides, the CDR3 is TGTGCCAGCAGCCAGGACACCCACTACGAGCAGTACTTC. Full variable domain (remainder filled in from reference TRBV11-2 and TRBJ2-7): EAGVAQSPRYKIIEKRQSVAFWCNPISGHATLYWYQQILGQGPKLLIQFQNNGVVDDSQLPKDRFSAERLKGVDSTLKIQPAKLEDSAVYLCASSQDTHYEQYFGPGTRLTVT.

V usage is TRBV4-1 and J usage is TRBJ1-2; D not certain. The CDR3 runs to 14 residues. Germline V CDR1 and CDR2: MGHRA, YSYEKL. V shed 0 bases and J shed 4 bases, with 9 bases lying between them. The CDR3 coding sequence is TGCGCCAGCAGCCAAGATGGGAGACCCTATGGCTACACCTTC. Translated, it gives CASSQDGRPYGYTF.

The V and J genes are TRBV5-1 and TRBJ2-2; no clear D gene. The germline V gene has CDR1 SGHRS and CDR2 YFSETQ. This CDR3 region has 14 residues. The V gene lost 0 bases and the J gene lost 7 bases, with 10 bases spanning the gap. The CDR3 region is CASSLALQIGELFF. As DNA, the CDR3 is TGCGCCAGCAGCTTGGCGCTTCAAATCGGGGAGCTGTTTTTT.

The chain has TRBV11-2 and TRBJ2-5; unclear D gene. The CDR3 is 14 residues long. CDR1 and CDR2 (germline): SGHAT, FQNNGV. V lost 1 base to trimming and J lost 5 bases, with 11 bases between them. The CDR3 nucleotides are TGTGCCAGCAGCTTAGGTCTGACGCGGGAGACCCAGTACTTC. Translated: CASSLGLTRETQYF.

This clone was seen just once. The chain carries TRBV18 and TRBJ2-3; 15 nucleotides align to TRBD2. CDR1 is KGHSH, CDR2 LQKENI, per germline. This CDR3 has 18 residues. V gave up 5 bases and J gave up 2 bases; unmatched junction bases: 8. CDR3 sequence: CASSGTSGGTRDTDTQYF. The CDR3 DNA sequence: TGTGCCAGCTCAGGGACTAGCGGGGGGACCCGCGACACAGATACGCAGTATTTT.

This CDR3 is CASSLRSGETQYF. The CDR3 DNA sequence: TGTGCCAGCAGTTTGCGGTCCGGGGAGACCCAGTACTTC. The chain joins TRBV7-2 to TRBJ2-5; D gene unclear. Germline V CDR1 and CDR2: SGHTA, FQGNSA. Trimming pared 6 bases from V and 5 bases from J, leaving 13 bases between. This CDR3 is 13 amino acids long.

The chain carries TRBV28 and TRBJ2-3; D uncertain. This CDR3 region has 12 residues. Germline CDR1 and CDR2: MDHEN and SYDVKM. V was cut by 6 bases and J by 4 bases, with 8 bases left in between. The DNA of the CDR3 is TGTGCCAGCAGCCGCCCCGCAGATACGCAGTATTTT. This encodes CASSRPADTQYF.

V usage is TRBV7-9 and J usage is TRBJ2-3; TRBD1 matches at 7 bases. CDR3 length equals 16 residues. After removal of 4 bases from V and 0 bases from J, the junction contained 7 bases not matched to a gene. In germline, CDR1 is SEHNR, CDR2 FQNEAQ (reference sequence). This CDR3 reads CASSSGTETSTDTQYF. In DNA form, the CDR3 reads TGTGCCAGCAGCTCAGGGACAGAGACTAGCACAGATACGCAGTATTTT.

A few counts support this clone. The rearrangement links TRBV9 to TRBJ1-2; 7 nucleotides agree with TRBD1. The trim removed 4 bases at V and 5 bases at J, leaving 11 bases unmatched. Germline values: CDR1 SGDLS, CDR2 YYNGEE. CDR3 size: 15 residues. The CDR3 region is CASSPRAGTAYGYTF. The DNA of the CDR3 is TGTGCCAGCAGCCCTCGAGCCGGGACAGCGTATGGCTACACCTTC.

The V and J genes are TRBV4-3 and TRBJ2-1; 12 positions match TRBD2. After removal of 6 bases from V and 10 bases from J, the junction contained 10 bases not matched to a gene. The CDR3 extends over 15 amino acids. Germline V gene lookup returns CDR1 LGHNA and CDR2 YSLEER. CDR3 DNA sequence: TGCGCCAGCAGTCCTAGCGGGGGGGTTGTGGTGGAGCAGTTCTTC. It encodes CASSPSGGVVVEQFF.